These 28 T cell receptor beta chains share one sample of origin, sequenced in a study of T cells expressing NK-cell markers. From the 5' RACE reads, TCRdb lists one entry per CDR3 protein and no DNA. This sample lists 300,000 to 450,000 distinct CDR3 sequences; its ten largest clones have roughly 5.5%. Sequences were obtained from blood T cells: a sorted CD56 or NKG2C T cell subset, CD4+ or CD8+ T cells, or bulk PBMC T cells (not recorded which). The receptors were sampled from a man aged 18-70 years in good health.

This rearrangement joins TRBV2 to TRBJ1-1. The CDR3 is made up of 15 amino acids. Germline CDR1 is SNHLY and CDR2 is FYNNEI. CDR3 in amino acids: CASSVGRGGNTEAFF.

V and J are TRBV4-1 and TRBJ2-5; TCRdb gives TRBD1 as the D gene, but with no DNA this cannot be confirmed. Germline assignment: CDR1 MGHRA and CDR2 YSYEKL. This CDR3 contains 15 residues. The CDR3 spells CARIWAGGYQETQYF.

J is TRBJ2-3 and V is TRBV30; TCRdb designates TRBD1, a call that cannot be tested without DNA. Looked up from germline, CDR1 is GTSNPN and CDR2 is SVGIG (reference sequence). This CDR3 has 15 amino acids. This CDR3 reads CAWSLIRGVTDTQYF.

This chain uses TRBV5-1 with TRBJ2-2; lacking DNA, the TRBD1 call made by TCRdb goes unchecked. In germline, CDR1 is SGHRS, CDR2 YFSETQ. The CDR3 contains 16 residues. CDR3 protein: CASSPGARGTTGELFF.

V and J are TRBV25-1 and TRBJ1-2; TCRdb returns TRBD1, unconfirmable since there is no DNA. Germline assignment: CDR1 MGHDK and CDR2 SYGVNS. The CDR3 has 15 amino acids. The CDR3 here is CASSDARRPQGGYTF.

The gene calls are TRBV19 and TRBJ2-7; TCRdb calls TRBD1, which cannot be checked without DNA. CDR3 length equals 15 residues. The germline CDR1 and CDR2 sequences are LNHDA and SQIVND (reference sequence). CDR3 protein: CASRTKQEGSYEQYF.

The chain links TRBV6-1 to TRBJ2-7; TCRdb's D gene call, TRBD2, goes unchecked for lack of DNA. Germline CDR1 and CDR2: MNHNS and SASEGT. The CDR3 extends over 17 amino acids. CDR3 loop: CDAPPGQPGGINYEQYF.

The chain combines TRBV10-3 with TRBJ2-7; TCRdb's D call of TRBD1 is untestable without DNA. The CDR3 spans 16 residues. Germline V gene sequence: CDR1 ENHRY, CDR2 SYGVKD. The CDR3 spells CAISEPGGTVSYEQYF.

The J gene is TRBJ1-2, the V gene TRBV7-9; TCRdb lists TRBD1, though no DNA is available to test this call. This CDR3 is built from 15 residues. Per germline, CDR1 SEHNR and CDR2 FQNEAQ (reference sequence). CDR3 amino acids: CASSLQGGGNYGYTF.

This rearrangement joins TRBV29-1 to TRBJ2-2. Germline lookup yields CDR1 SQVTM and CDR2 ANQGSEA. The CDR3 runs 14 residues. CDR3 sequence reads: CSVEDQRYTGELFF.

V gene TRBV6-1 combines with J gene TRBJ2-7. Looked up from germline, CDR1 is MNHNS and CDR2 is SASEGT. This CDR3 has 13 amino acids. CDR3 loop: CASQLIGAYEQYF.

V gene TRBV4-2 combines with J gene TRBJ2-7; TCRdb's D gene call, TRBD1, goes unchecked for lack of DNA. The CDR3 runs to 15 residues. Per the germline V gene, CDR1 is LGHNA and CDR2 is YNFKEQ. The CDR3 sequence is CASSQDPGRTTEQYF.

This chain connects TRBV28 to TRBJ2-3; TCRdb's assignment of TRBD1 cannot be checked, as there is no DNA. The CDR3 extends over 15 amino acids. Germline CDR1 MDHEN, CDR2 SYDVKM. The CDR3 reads CASSPLGASADTQYF.

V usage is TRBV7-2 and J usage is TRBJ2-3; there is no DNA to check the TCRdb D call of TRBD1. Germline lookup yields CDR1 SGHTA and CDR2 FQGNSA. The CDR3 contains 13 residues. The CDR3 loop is CASSLSGAYQQYF.

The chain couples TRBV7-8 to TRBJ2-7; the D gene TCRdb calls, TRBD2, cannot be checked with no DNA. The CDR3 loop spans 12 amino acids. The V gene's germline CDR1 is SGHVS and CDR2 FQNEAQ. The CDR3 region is CASSLDPLGQYF.

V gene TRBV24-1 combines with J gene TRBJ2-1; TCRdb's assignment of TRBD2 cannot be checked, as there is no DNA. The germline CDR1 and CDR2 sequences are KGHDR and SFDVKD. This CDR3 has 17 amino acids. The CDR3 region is CATSETPGGGAGYEQFF.

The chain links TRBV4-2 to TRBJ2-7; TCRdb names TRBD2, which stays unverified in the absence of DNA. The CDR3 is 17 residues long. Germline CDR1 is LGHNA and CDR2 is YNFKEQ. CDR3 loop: CASSQDWPSGTKYEQYF.

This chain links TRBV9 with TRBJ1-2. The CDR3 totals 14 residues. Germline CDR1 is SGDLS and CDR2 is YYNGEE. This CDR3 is CASSGGLEPYGYTF.

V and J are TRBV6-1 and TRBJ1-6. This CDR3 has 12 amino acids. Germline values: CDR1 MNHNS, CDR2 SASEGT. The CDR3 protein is CASSVHNSPLHF.

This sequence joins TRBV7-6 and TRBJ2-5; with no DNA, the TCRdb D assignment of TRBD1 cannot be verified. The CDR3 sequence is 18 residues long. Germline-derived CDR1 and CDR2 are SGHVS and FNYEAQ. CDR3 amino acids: CASSLRGGGGGIRPTQYF.

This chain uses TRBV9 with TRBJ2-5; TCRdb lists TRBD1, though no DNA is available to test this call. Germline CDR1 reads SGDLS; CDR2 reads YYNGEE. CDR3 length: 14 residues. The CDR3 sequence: CASSVGGGGETQYF.

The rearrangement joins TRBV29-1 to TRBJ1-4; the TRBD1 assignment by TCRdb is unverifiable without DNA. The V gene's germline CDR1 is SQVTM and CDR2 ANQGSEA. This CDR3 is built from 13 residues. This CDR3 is CSADRGRDEKLFF. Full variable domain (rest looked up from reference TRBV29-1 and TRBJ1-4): SAVISQKPSRDICQRGTSLTIQCQVDSQVTMMFWYRQQPGQSLTLIATANQGSEATYESGFVIDKFPISRPNLTFSTLTVSNMSPEDSSIYLCSADRGRDEKLFFGSGTQLSVL.

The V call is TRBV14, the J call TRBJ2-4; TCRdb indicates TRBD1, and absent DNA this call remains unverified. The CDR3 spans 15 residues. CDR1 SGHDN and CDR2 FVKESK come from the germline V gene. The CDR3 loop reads CASSALLGGKNIQYF.

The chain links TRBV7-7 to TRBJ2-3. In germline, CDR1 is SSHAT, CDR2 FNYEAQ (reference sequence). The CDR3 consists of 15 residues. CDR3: CASSLTSEGTDTQYF.

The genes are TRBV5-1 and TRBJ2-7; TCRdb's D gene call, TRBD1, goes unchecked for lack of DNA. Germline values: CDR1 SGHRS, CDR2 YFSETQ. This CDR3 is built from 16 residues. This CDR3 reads CASSLIGGPEGFEQYF.

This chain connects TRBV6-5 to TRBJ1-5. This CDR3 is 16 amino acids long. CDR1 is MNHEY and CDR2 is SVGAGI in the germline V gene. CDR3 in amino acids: CASSSYWSGSNQPQHF.

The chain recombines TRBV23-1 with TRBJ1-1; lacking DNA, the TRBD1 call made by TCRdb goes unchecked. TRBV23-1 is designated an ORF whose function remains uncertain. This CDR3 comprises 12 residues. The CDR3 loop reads CASSQAQGEAFF.

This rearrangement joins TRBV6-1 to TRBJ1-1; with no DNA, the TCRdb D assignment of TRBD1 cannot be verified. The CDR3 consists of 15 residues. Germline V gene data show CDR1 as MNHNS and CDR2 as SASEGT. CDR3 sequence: CASTIGRLVNTEAFF.